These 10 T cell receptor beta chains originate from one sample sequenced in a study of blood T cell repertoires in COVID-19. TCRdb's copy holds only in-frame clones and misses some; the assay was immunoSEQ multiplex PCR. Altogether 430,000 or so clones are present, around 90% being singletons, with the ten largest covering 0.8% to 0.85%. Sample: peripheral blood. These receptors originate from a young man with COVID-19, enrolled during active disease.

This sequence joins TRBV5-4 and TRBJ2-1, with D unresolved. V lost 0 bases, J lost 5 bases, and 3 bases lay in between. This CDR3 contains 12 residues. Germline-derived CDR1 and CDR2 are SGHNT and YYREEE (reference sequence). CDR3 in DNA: TGTGCCAGCAGCTTGGAGCACAATGAGCAGTTCTTC. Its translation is CASSLEHNEQFF.

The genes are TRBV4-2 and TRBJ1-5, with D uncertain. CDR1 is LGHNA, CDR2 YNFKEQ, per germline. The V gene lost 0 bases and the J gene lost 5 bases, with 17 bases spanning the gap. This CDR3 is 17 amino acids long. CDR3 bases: TGTGCCAGCAGCCAAGATGACGTGCAGGCGTCCGATCAGCCCCAGCATTTT. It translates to CASSQDDVQASDQPQHF.

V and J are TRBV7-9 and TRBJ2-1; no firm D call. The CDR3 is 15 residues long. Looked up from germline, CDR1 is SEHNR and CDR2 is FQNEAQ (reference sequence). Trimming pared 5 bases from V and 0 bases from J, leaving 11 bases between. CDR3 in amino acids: CASSLVFSSYNEQFF. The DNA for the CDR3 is TGTGCCAGCAGCCTAGTATTCTCCTCCTACAATGAGCAGTTCTTC.

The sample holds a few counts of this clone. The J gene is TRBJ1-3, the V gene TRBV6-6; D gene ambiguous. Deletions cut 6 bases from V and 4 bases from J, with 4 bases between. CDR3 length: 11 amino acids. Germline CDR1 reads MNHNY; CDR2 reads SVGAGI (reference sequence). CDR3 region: CASSGGNTIYF. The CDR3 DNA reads TGTGCCAGCAGCGGGGGAAACACCATATATTTT.

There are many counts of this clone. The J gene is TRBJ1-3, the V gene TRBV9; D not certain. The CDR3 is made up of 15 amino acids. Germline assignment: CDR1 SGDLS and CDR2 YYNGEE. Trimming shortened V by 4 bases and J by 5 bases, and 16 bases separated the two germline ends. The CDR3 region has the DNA TGTGCCAGCAGCCCCTTTCCTTCGGTCCGAAACACCATATATTTT. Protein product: CASSPFPSVRNTIYF.

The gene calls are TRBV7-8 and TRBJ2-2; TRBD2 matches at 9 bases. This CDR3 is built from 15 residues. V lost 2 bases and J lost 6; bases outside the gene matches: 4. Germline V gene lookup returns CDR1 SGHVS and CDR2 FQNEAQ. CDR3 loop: CASSLSLAGPGELFF. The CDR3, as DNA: TGTGCCAGCAGCTTATCCCTAGCGGGACCCGGGGAGCTGTTTTTT.

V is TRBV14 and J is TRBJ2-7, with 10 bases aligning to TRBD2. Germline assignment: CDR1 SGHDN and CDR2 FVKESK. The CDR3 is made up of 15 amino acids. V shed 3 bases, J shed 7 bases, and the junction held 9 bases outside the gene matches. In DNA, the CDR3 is TGTGCCAGCAGCCAGGGGCTAGCGGGAGACGGGGAGCAGTACTTC. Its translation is CASSQGLAGDGEQYF.

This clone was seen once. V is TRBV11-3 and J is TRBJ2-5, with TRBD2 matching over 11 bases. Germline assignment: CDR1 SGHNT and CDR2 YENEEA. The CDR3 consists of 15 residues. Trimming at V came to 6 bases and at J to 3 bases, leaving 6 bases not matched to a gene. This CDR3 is CASRDPGLAEETQYF. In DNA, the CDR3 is TGTGCCAGCAGAGACCCGGGACTAGCGGAAGAGACCCAGTACTTC.

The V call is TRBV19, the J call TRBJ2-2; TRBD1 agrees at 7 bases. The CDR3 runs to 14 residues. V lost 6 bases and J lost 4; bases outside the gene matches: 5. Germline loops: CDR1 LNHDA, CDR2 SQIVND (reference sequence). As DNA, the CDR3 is TGTGCCAGTAGGGACACAGGGGCCACCGGGGAGCTGTTTTTT. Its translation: CASRDTGATGELFF. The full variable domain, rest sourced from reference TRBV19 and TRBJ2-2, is DGGITQSPKYLFRKEGQNVTLSCEQNLNHDAMYWYRQDPGQGLRLIYYSQIVNDFQKGDIAEGYSVSREKKESFPLTVTSAQKNPTAFYLCASRDTGATGELFFGEGSRLTVL.

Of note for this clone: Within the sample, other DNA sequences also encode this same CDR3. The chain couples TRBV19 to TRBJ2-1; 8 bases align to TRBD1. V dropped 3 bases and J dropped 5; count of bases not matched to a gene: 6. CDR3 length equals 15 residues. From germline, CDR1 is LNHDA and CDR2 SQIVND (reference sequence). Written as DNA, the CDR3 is TGTGCCAGTAGTATCGACAGGGGCCGTAACAATGAGCAGTTCTTC. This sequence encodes CASSIDRGRNNEQFF.